This T cell receptor (beta chain) originates from a study of CD8 T cells in Susac syndrome. Sequencing targeted TCR beta in blood CD8+ and CD4+ T cells. The individuals used as controls were healthy donors who had been matched for both age and sex. It was negative isolation that provided the CD8+ and CD4+ T cells, whereas TEMRA cells were enriched by FACS. Random hexamers primed reverse transcription of about 0.5 to 1 ug RNA. TCR beta CDR3 was amplified by immunoSEQ multiplex PCR. This amplification extended across 54 Vbeta and 13 Jbeta segments. TCRdb re-derived calls from the immunoSEQ multiplex PCR reads in MiXCR, one entry per CDR3 protein. This table holds fewer than 250,000 distinct CDR3 sequences, over 85% found once. The material sequenced was CD4+ T cells from PBMCs. The TCR sequence derives from a human donor in good health.

CDR3 in DNA: TGTGCCAGCAGCTTGGCCGGTCGGTATAGCAATCAGCCCCAGCATTTT. It is translated as CASSLAGRYSNQPQHF. The rearrangement joins TRBV5-6 to TRBJ1-5; D ambiguous. The germline V and J ends were trimmed by 0 bases and 0 bases, with 10 bases remaining between them. CDR3 length equals 16 residues. Germline V gives CDR1 SGHDT, CDR2 YYEEEE.